This T cell receptor beta chain was identified during a study of shared clonotypes between healthy human individuals. Whole-study context: The composition of the donors was two women and three men aged 18 to 49.

The CDR3 sequence is 16 residues long. The V gene's germline CDR1 is SGDLS and CDR2 YYNGEE. V dropped 0 bases and J dropped 0 bases, with 11 bases sitting between them. The naive CD8 population came from CD45RO-negative cells selected for CCR7, without terminally differentiated effector memory CD45RA+ cells. Genomic DNA of every subset was divided equally among multiple immunoSEQ plates. The method was immunoSEQ multiplex PCR; TCRdb's version includes in-frame clones alone and lacks a portion of them. Here the sample spans over 2 million clones, roughly 95% being singletons. This TCR was sampled from a man aged 18 to 29 in good health. Sequencing was carried out using naive CD8+ T cells sorted from blood. The chain carries TRBV9 and TRBJ2-3, with a possible D match to TRBD2 (5 bases). CDR3 loop: CASSVGSSESTDTQYF. The CDR3 coding sequence is TGTGCCAGCAGCGTAGGGAGTAGCGAGAGCACAGATACGCAGTATTTT.